This TCR beta chain was profiled in a study of shared clonotypes between healthy human individuals (TCRdb year 2020). About the investigation overall: A couple of women and a few men aged 18 to 49 years were included in the cohort. For each donor, three plates each were used for CD4 naive and CD4 memory, two plates were used for CD8 naive, and one plate was used for CD8 memory. To estimate repertoire size and how much clonotypes are shared between individuals, the study performed deep sequencing of blood TCR repertoires from roughly five healthy adults. To increase sequencing depth and limit assay-specific biases, TCR repertoire library preparation and sequencing were carried out by different laboratories using diverse techniques. Between about 0.85 and 9.5 billion PBMCs per donor were obtained by leukapheresis.

Donors were healthy HIV-negative adults with no recently reported acute infections or vaccinations. Every donor was a Caucasian adult living in Nashville, Tennessee, USA. CD4+ T cells were enriched by magnetic negative selection; naive cells were then positively selected on CD45RA, and the negative fraction formed the memory subset. Blood was collected by leukapheresis, and PBMCs were isolated by Ficoll-Histopaque density gradient centrifugation and then cryopreserved in liquid nitrogen vapor phase. Analytical flow cytometry was used to check the purity and quantity of every magnetically sorted T cell population. From each sorted fraction, genomic DNA was isolated and quantified by UV absorbance on a Nanodrop 2000c. General study outcomes and caveats: Around 5% of naive CD4, more than 3% of naive CD8, approximately 2.2% of memory CD4, and approximately 0.39% of memory CD8 clonotypes were shared across a few donors. Higher generation probabilities were observed for clonotypes shared by all four sorted-subset donors than for non-shared clonotypes. Rarefaction of sorted-subset datasets indicated incomplete sequencing despite the large sequencing depth. Naive subsets generally had larger estimated clonotype richness than memory subsets. Sampling was restricted to blood, and TCR repertoires in tissue are likely to differ from TCR repertoires in blood. Pairwise subsampling indicated that sequencing depth was expected to affect the degree of clonotype sharing among donors. The small number of donors limited the genetic and exposure-history diversity represented.

This clone turned up a few times. Its target antigen remains unknown. No much larger clonotype is one base removed from it; base qualities were not supplied. The trim is 0 bases for V and 9 bases for J, with a gap of 10 bases between the germline ends. The germline V gene specifies SGHRS as CDR1 and YFSETQ as CDR2. The CDR3 starts with the cysteine, ends with the phenylalanine, and has 13 residues. Here the CDR3 DNA is all that survives: 39 bases in frame from base 1. Using the deep immunoSEQ assay, TCR CDR3 regions were amplified from genomic DNA by multiplex PCR. Extracted genomic DNA from each cell subset was distributed evenly across all wells of several immunoSEQ 96-well plates, and each plate was treated as a replicate. For sorted subsets, around 0.2 ug of genomic DNA, equivalent to 30,000 or so T cell genomes, went into each replicate PCR. Purified libraries were measured with a Qubit 3.0 fluorometer, size-checked on a Bioanalyzer 2100, and measured again with the KAPA Library Quantification kit. Every immunoSEQ 96-well plate was sequenced on a dedicated single-read 150-cycle Illumina NextSeq 550 flow cell. From the authors' description of their analysis: The immunoSEQ output contained only junctional sequences without quality scores, so filtering could not match that applied to full-length reads. Sequences were annotated with PyIR, a Python wrapper for IgBLAST v1.9, and V/J genes and CDR3 were assigned using IMGT germline references. Reads with weak V/J assignments (E-value above 1e-6), missing CDR3, stop codons, out-of-frame junctions, or ambiguous translated residues were removed. A V3J clonotype was defined by an identical inferred V gene, J gene, and CDR3 amino acid sequence. The percentage overlap between two repertoires was calculated by dividing the number of shared unique clonotypes by the size of the smaller repertoire. RTK rarefaction, the Chao1 estimator, and Recon v2.1 estimates of unobserved clonotypes were used to assess repertoire richness. For all TCRbeta clonotypes obtained by the gDNA method from a handful of donors, generation probabilities were computed with OLGA. What TCRdb holds here is the immuneACCESS table cut down to in-frame rearrangements. Part of the clones is not present; checked against another copy, under half of the missing clones reflect an unresolved V gene, and the others are unexplained. Clonal size and the V and J genes are those of that table, whereas D and trimming came from the DNA. The sample contains some 1 million clones, about 80% of them found a single time. The ten largest account for 1.4% of the sample.

This clonotype originated in a man younger than 30 in good health. This chain is built from TRBV5-1 and TRBJ2-1, with the D gene too uncertain to name. The specimen was memory CD4+ T cells sorted from blood. What this sample's cell subset or site label stands for: CD45RA-negative fraction. The DNA is as follows: TGCGCCAGCAGCTTGGGGGGTAGATCTGAGCAGTTCTTC. It translates to CASSLGGRSEQFF.